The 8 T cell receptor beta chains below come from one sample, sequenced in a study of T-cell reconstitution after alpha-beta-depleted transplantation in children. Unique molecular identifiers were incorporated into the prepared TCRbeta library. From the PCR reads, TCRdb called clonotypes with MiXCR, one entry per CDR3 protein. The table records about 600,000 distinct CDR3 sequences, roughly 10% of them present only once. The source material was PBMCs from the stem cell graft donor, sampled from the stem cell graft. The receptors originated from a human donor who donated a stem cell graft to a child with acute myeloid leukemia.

CDR3 region: CSAIVSYGYTF. The CDR3, as DNA: TGCAGTGCTATAGTCAGCTATGGCTACACCTTC. The gene calls are TRBV20-1 and TRBJ1-2; D is ambiguous. The ends were cut back, 4 bases at V and 4 bases at J, with 7 bases in the middle. The CDR3 has 11 residues. Germline V gene data show CDR1 as DFQATT and CDR2 as SNEGSKA (reference sequence).

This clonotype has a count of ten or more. This CDR3 reads CASSLAGLGVQFF. The CDR3 DNA sequence: TGTGCCAGCAGTTTAGCGGGACTAGGCGTTCAGTTCTTC. This rearrangement joins TRBV12-3 or TRBV12-4 to TRBJ2-1; TRBD2 matches at 8 bases. The V segment lost 0 bases and the J segment 13 bases; nucleotides outside the gene matches: 5. This CDR3 spans 13 amino acids.

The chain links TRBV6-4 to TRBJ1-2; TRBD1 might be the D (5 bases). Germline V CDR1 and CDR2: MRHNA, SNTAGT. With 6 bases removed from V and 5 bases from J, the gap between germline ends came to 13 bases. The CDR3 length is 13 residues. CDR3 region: CASSLTRGYGYTF. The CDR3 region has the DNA TGTGCCAGCAGCCTTACGAGGGGTTATGGCTACACCTTC.

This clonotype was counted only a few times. The CDR3 DNA reads TGTGCCAGCAGCCAAGATCGGCCGGGGCCCACCGGGGAGCTGTTTTTT. Translated: CASSQDRPGPTGELFF. The V call is TRBV3-1, the J call TRBJ2-2; D possibly matches TRBD1 or TRBD2 (5 bases each). The CDR3 length is 16 residues. V lost 0 bases to trimming and J lost 4 bases, with 12 bases between them. The germline V gene has CDR1 LGHDT and CDR2 YNNKEL (reference sequence).

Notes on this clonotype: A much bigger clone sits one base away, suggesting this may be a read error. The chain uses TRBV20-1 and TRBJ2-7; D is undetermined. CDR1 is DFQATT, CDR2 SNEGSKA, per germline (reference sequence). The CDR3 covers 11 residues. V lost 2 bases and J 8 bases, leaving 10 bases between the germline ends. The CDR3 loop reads CSARFSEQQYF. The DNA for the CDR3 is TGCAGTGCTAGATTTAGTGAGCAGCAGTACTTC.

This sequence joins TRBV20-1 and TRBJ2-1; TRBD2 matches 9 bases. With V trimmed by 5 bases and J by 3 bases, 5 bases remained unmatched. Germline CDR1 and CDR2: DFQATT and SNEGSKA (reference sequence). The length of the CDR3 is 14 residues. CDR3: CSAWTSEVYNEQFF. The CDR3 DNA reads TGCAGTGCTTGGACTAGCGAGGTCTACAATGAGCAGTTCTTC.

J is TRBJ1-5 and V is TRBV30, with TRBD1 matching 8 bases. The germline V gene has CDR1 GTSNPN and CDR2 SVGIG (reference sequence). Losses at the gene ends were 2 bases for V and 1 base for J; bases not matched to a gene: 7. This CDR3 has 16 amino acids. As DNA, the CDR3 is TGTGCCTGGAGTATCTACAGGGGGATGAGCAATCAGCCCCAGCATTTT. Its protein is CAWSIYRGMSNQPQHF.

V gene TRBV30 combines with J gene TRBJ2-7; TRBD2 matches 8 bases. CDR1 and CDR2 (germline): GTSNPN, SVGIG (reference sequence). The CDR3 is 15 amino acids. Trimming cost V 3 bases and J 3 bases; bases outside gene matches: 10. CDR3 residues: CAWRNGLAPGYEQYF. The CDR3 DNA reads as TGTGCCTGGAGGAATGGACTAGCTCCGGGCTACGAGCAGTACTTC.